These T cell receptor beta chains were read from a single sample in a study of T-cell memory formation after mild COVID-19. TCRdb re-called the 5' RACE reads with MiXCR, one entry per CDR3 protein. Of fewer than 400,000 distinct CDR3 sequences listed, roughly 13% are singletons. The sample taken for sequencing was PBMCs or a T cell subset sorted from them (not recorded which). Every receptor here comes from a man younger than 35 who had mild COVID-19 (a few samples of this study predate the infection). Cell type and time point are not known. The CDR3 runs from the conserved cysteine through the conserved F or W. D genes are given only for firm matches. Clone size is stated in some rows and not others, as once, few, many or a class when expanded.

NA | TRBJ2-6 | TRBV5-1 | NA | CASSLVAGFSGANVLTF | TGCGCCAGCAGTTTGGTGGCAGGCTTCTCTGGGGCCAACGTCCTGACTTTC
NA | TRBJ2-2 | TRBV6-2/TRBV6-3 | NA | CASSPTVLGGELFF | TGTGCCAGCAGTCCTACAGTTCTGGGCGGGGAGCTGTTTTTT
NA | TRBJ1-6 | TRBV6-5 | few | CASSYEGRSYNSPLHF | TGTGCCAGCAGTTACGAGGGACGCTCCTATAATTCACCCCTCCACTTT
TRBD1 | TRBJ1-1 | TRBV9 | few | CASSVGVTGVQLRAEAFF | TGTGCCAGCAGCGTAGGAGTTACAGGGGTACAATTACGGGCTGAAGCTTTCTTT
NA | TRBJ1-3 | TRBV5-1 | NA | CASSFSDSGNTIYF | TGCGCCAGCAGCTTCTCAGACTCTGGAAACACCATATATTTT
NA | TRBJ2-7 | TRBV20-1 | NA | CSASPGTNYEQYF | TGCAGTGCGAGTCCCGGGACGAACTACGAGCAGTACTTC
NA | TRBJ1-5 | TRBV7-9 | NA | CASSPQGFQPQHF | TGTGCCAGCAGCCCCCAGGGCTTTCAGCCCCAGCATTTT
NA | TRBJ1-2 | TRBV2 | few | CASSDWSRRGYTF | TGTGCCAGCAGTGATTGGTCCAGGAGGGGCTACACCTTC
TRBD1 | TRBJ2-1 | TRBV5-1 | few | CASSPGTVGNEQFF | TGCGCCAGCAGCCCCGGGACAGTCGGCAATGAGCAGTTCTTC
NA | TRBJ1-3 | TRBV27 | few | CASSLAHGSTIYF | TGTGCCAGCAGTTTAGCCCACGGCTCGACCATATATTTT
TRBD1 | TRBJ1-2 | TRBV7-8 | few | CASRTGTGSGGYTF | TGTGCCAGCAGAACCGGGACAGGGTCTGGTGGCTACACCTTC
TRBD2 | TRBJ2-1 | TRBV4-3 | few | CASSESIAGGTYNEQFF | TGCGCCAGCAGCGAGTCGATAGCGGGGGGTACCTACAATGAGCAGTTCTTC
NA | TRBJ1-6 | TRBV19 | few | CASSIGGTESLSPLHF | TGTGCCAGTAGTATAGGTGGCACCGAAAGCCTTTCACCCCTCCACTTT
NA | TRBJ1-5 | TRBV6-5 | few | CASSYSKSNQPQHF | TGTGCCAGCAGTTACTCGAAATCCAATCAGCCCCAGCATTTT
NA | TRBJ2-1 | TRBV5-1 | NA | CASSLGRGLAYNEQFF | TGCGCCAGCAGCTTGGGGAGGGGGTTGGCCTACAATGAGCAGTTCTTC
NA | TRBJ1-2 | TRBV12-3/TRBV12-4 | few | CASTASWAGPYGYTF | TGTGCCAGCACCGCTAGTTGGGCAGGCCCCTATGGCTACACCTTC
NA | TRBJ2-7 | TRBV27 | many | CASSHGPSYEQYF | TGTGCCAGCAGCCATGGGCCGTCCTACGAGCAGTACTTC
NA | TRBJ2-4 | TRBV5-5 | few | CASSLGGVAIQYF | TGTGCCAGCAGCTTGGGGGGGGTGGCCATTCAGTACTTC
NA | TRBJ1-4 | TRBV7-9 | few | CASSFSGVVEKLFF | TGTGCCAGCAGCTTCTCAGGGGTGGTTGAAAAACTGTTTTTT
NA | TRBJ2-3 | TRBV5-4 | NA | CASSLVFRDTDTQYF | TGTGCCAGCAGCTTGGTTTTCAGGGACACAGATACGCAGTATTTT
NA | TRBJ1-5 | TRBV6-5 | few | CASSYGVKEPQHF | TGTGCCAGCAGTTACGGGGTAAAGGAGCCCCAGCATTTT
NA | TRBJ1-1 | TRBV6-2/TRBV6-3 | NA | CASSPLAGQPGTEAFF | TGTGCCAGCAGTCCCCTGGCGGGGCAGCCGGGCACTGAAGCTTTCTTT
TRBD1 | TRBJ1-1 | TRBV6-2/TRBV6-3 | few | CASSTLRGQGENTEAFF | TGTGCCAGCAGTACCCTCCGCGGACAGGGTGAGAACACTGAAGCTTTCTTT
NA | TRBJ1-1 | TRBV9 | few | CASSVVPSGGLAEAFF | TGTGCCAGCAGCGTAGTGCCGTCGGGGGGGTTGGCTGAAGCTTTCTTT
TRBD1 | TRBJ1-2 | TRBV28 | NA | CASSVLTGTGYTF | TGTGCCAGCAGTGTATTGACAGGGACTGGCTACACCTTC
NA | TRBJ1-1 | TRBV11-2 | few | CASSLRSGSPTEAFF | TGTGCCAGCAGCTTACGGTCAGGGTCCCCCACTGAAGCTTTCTTT
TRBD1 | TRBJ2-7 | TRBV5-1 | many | CASRWTGTYEQYF | TGCGCCAGCAGGTGGACAGGCACCTACGAGCAGTACTTC
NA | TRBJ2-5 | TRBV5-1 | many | CASSEIWETQYF | TGCGCCAGCAGCGAAATTTGGGAGACCCAGTACTTC
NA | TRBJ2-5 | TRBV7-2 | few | CASSLGGRGVGIETQYF | TGTGCCAGCAGCTTAGGGGGCAGGGGAGTGGGTATTGAGACCCAGTACTTC
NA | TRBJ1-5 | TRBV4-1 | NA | CASSSLRGNQPQHF | TGCGCCAGCAGCTCACTTAGGGGCAATCAGCCCCAGCATTTT
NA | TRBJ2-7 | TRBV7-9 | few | CASSPTVSGEQYF | TGTGCCAGCAGCCCCACCGTCTCGGGGGAGCAGTACTTC
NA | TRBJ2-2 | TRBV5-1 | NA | CASSVQGTGELFF | TGCGCCAGCAGCGTACAGGGAACCGGGGAGCTGTTTTTT
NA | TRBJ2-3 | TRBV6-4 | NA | CASSDLFGETQYF | TGTGCCAGCAGTGATTTATTCGGGGAAACGCAGTATTTT
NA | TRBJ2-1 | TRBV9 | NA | CASSVAVRSSYNEQFF | TGTGCCAGCAGCGTAGCTGTGCGTAGCTCCTACAATGAGCAGTTCTTC
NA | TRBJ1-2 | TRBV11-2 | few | CASSFPGFNYGYTF | TGTGCCAGCAGCTTTCCTGGCTTTAACTATGGCTACACCTTC
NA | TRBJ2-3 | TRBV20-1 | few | CSARDRLSAGAFTDTQYF | TGCAGTGCTAGAGATCGATTGAGTGCGGGGGCCTTCACAGATACGCAGTATTTT
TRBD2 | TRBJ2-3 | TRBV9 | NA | CASSVLGLPNGADTQYF | TGTGCCAGCAGCGTGTTGGGACTACCGAACGGAGCAGATACGCAGTATTTT
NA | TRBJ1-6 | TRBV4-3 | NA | CASSQGKRGAYNSPLHF | TGCGCCAGCAGCCAGGGGAAAAGGGGGGCCTATAATTCACCCCTCCACTTT
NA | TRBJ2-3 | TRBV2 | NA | CASSPSDRTTDTQYF | TGTGCCAGCAGTCCAAGTGACAGAACCACAGATACGCAGTATTTT
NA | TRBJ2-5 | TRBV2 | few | CASSEFGLEETQYF | TGTGCCAGCAGTGAATTCGGGCTAGAGGAGACCCAGTACTTC
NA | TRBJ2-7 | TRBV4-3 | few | CASSQEPRGYEQYF | TGCGCCAGCAGCCAAGAACCCAGGGGCTACGAGCAGTACTTC
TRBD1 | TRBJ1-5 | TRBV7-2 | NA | CASSPARTGGLVSNQPQHF | TGTGCCAGCAGCCCGGCCCGGACAGGGGGCCTAGTTAGCAATCAGCCCCAGCATTTT
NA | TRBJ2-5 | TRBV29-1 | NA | CSVRRNEETQYF | TGCAGCGTTCGCAGGAACGAAGAGACCCAGTACTTC
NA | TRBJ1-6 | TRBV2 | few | CASNLLSNSPLHF | TGTGCCAGCAATCTACTTTCTAATTCACCCCTCCACTTT
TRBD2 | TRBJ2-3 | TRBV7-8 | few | CASSYWLTSGGDTDTQYF | TGTGCCAGCAGCTACTGGTTAACTAGCGGGGGGGACACAGATACGCAGTATTTT
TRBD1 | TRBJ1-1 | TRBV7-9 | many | CASSAQGETEAFF | TGTGCCAGCAGCGCGCAGGGGGAAACTGAAGCTTTCTTT
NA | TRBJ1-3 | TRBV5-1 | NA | CASSFGDTSSGNTIYF | TGCGCCAGCAGCTTCGGGGACACCAGCTCTGGAAACACCATATATTTT
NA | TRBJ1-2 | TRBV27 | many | CASSDRYYGYTF | TGTGCCAGCAGTGACCGCTACTATGGCTACACCTTC
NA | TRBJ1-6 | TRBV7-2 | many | CASSWVTVDSPLHF | TGTGCCAGCAGCTGGGTTACAGTGGATTCACCCCTCCACTTT